Below, 21 T cell receptor beta chains from the same sample are listed, as sequenced in a study of blood T cell repertoires in COVID-19. Only in-frame clones appear in the TCRdb table, and some are missing; sequencing was by immunoSEQ multiplex PCR. This sample has roughly 67,000 clones, with 85% to 95% found just once. What was sequenced was peripheral blood. The origin of the receptors is a man between 65 and 85 years old with active COVID-19.

The V and J genes are TRBV5-1 and TRBJ2-5; 14 bases align to TRBD2. The CDR3 has 17 amino acids. The V and J ends lost 4 bases and 4 bases, in that order; junction bases with no gene match: 9. CDR1 and CDR2 from the germline V gene are SGHRS and YFSETQ. CDR3 nucleotides: TGCGCCAGCAGCCCAAGACTAGCGGGGGGGTTTAGAGAGACCCAGTACTTC. Translating it yields CASSPRLAGGFRETQYF.

V usage is TRBV27 and J usage is TRBJ2-3; D gene unclear. This CDR3 is built from 14 residues. Trimming stripped 2 bases from V and 11 bases from J, with 17 bases between. Looked up from germline, CDR1 is MNHEY and CDR2 is SMNVEV (reference sequence). The CDR3 DNA follows: TGTGCCAGCAGTTTAGGGCAGCCTCCGATTGAGCAGTATTTT. It specifies CASSLGQPPIEQYF.

V gene TRBV28 combines with J gene TRBJ2-2; 8 bases match TRBD2. CDR3 length: 20 amino acids. J was trimmed by 5 bases and V by 6 bases; bases with no gene match: 23. Per germline, CDR1 MDHEN and CDR2 SYDVKM. CDR3 DNA sequence: TGTGCCAGCAGCCCCACCGGACTGGACGGGGGGGCCGGTCTGACCGGGGAGCTGTTTTTT. Translation: CASSPTGLDGGAGLTGELFF.

V and J are TRBV20-1 and TRBJ2-7; D is unclear. V lost 3 bases and J lost 6, with 6 bases in between. Germline CDR1 is DFQATT and CDR2 is SNEGSKA (reference sequence). The CDR3 consists of 10 residues. The CDR3 sequence is CSASAPEQYF. The DNA of the CDR3 is TGCAGTGCTAGTGCTCCCGAGCAGTACTTC.

The chain has TRBV11-3 and TRBJ2-2; 13 bases match TRBD2. Germline V CDR1 and CDR2: SGHNT, YENEEA. The CDR3 runs to 17 residues. The junction had 6 bases not matched to a gene; V was cut back by 3 bases and J by 5 bases. Here the CDR3 DNA reads TGTGCCAGCAGCTTGACTAGCGGGGGGCGTCGGACCGGGGAGCTGTTTTTT. Its protein is CASSLTSGGRRTGELFF.

This chain uses TRBV5-6 with TRBJ2-2, with D unclear. Trimming cost V 0 bases and J 5 bases, with 8 bases left between them. Germline lookup yields CDR1 SGHDT and CDR2 YYEEEE. The CDR3 runs to 14 residues. The CDR3 DNA follows: TGTGCCAGCAGCTTGGTTTTCGGTACCGGGGAGCTGTTTTTT. Its protein product is CASSLVFGTGELFF.

This clone appeared a few times. CDR3 bases: TGTGCCAGCAGCTTGGGCGGGTACAATGAGCAGTTCTTC. Translating it yields CASSLGGYNEQFF. This chain uses TRBV5-4 with TRBJ2-1; D might be TRBD2 (5 bases). V was shortened by 0 bases and J by 4 bases, with 5 bases between the two germline ends. CDR1 and CDR2 from the germline V gene are SGHNT and YYREEE (reference sequence). The CDR3 runs 13 residues.

This clone has a single count. This chain links TRBV19 with TRBJ1-1; D ambiguous. The CDR3 contains 14 residues. V was trimmed by 7 bases and J by 2 bases, leaving 14 bases between them. Germline CDR1 is LNHDA and CDR2 is SQIVND (reference sequence). CDR3 sequence: CASNSPGLNTEAFF. CDR3 nucleotide sequence: TGTGCCAGTAATTCCCCAGGCCTCAACACTGAAGCTTTCTTT.

V usage is TRBV29-1 and J usage is TRBJ2-5, with 10 bases identical to TRBD1. The CDR3 runs to 12 residues. The germline gives CDR1 SQVTM, CDR2 ANQGSEA. Trimming cost V 6 bases and J 4 bases; bases outside gene matches: 2. CDR3 sequence (DNA): TGCAGCGTAGACAGGGGGCGAGAGACCCAGTACTTC. Translating gives CSVDRGRETQYF. Filled out from reference TRBV29-1 and TRBJ2-5, the complete variable domain reads SAVISQKPSRDICQRGTSLTIQCQVDSQVTMMFWYRQQPGQSLTLIATANQGSEATYESGFVIDKFPISRPNLTFSTLTVSNMSPEDSSIYLCSVDRGRETQYFGPGTRLLVL.

CDR3 protein: CASSPHHGTSGTDTQYF. The CDR3 nucleotides are TGTGCCAGCAGCCCCCATCACGGGACTAGCGGCACAGATACGCAGTATTTT. This chain links TRBV5-5 with TRBJ2-3; 10 bases are a match to TRBD2. CDR1 SGHKS and CDR2 YYEKEE come from the germline V gene (reference sequence). The CDR3 length is 17 residues. With 4 bases clipped from V and 1 base from J, the junction kept 9 bases outside the gene matches.

The rearrangement joins TRBV19 to TRBJ2-2; TRBD1 might be the D (6 bases). This CDR3 spans 15 amino acids. The V and J ends lost 2 bases and 6 bases respectively, with 13 bases between them. The V gene's germline CDR1 is LNHDA and CDR2 SQIVND (reference sequence). CDR3 sequence (DNA): TGTGCCAGTAGTATACGGCAAGGGGGATCCGGGGAGCTGTTTTTT. Translated, it gives CASSIRQGGSGELFF.

The V and J genes are TRBV5-4 and TRBJ2-7, with D possibly matching TRBD1 (6 bases). Between the trimmed V and J ends, which lost 4 bases and 7 bases, there was a span of 27 bases. CDR1 and CDR2 (germline): SGHNT, YYREEE (reference sequence). The CDR3 extends over 17 amino acids. DNA of the CDR3: TGTGCCAGCAGCCAGCAGTTTGGCAGGGGCCCAGTGGAGGAGCAGTACTTC. Amino acid sequence: CASSQQFGRGPVEEQYF.

This clone occurred once. The chain is built from TRBV4-1 and TRBJ1-5; D not certain. CDR1 and CDR2 (germline): MGHRA, YSYEKL. The V gene lost 1 base and the J gene lost 1 base, with 8 bases spanning the gap. The length of the CDR3 is 15 residues. The CDR3 DNA is TGCGCCAGCAGCCAAGGGCGGGGAAGCAATCAGCCCCAGCATTTT. It translates to CASSQGRGSNQPQHF.

Of note for this clone: Within the sample, other DNA sequences also encode this same CDR3. CDR3 DNA sequence: TGCGCCAGCAGCTCCACAGGTCAAGAGACCCAGTACTTC. Translating it yields CASSSTGQETQYF. V and J are TRBV5-1 and TRBJ2-5; D perhaps matches TRBD1 (5 bases). The CDR3 has 13 amino acids. V was trimmed by 3 bases and J by 2 bases, leaving 8 bases between them. Germline values: CDR1 SGHRS, CDR2 YFSETQ.

This chain connects TRBV29-1 to TRBJ2-5, with 8 positions matching TRBD2. After removal of 4 bases from V and 7 bases from J, the junction contained 11 bases not matched to a gene. The CDR3 is made up of 14 amino acids. Germline CDR1 and CDR2: SQVTM and ANQGSEA. The CDR3 region has the DNA TGCAGCGTTGCGACTAGCGTGGGATCCGGGACCCAGTACTTC. It specifies CSVATSVGSGTQYF.

DNA of the CDR3: TGTGCCAGCAGTTTAGCCGGGGACTATGGCTACACCTTC. Translating gives CASSLAGDYGYTF. The rearrangement links TRBV6-2 or TRBV6-3 to TRBJ1-2; no clear D gene. The germline gives CDR1 MNHEY, CDR2 SVGEGT. The CDR3 runs to 13 residues. V lost 4 bases, J lost 3 bases, and 9 bases lay in between.

The gene calls are TRBV6-6 and TRBJ1-1; TRBD1 matches at 8 bases. After removal of 0 bases from V and 10 bases from J, the junction contained 7 bases not matched to a gene. Germline assignment: CDR1 MNHNY and CDR2 SVGAGI (reference sequence). The CDR3 sequence is 14 residues long. CDR3 in amino acids: CASSYSEDRVVAFF. As DNA, the CDR3 is TGTGCCAGCAGTTACTCCGAGGACAGGGTGGTAGCTTTCTTT.

CDR3 bases: TGTGCCAGTAGTATGGCGACAGGGAAGGGCTACACCTTC. Translated: CASSMATGKGYTF. This sequence joins TRBV19 and TRBJ1-2, with 7 nucleotides matching TRBD1. The CDR3 is 13 amino acids. Germline-derived CDR1 and CDR2 are LNHDA and SQIVND (reference sequence). The V segment lost 3 bases and the J segment 8 bases; nucleotides outside the gene matches: 6.

This chain uses TRBV19 with TRBJ2-1; tentatively, D is TRBD2 (7 bases). Per the germline V gene, CDR1 is LNHDA and CDR2 is SQIVND (reference sequence). There are 13 residues in the CDR3. Trimming removed 7 bases from V and 8 bases from J, with 15 bases in between. CDR3 nucleotides: TGTGCCAGTAATTTTGGGGGGGGCGATGAGCAGTTCTTC. Translating it yields CASNFGGGDEQFF.

V gene TRBV19 combines with J gene TRBJ2-3, with D possibly being TRBD2 (6 bases). The CDR3 spans 14 residues. Germline values: CDR1 LNHDA, CDR2 SQIVND (reference sequence). V lost 9 bases, J lost 7 bases, and 20 bases lay in between. DNA of the CDR3: TGTGCCAGCCAGGAGGGAACCCTCTCGTATACGCAGTATTTT. Translation: CASQEGTLSYTQYF.

This sequence joins TRBV12-5 and TRBJ1-5, with a possible D match to TRBD1 (5 bases). Germline CDR1 is LGHNT and CDR2 is FRNRAP. The CDR3 has 15 residues. V was shortened by 5 bases and J by 0 bases, with 11 bases between the two germline ends. The CDR3 spells CASGPAGGSNQPQHF. DNA of the CDR3: TGTGCTAGTGGTCCCGCGGGGGGTAGCAATCAGCCCCAGCATTTT.